Presented here are 22 T cell receptor beta chains from one specimen sequenced in a study of blood T cell repertoires in COVID-19. The protocol was immunoSEQ multiplex PCR, while the TCRdb copy is restricted to in-frame clones and leaves out a portion. This table holds over 70,000 clones, approximately 80% found once. The source material was peripheral blood. These receptors were collected from an older man with COVID-19, enrolled during active disease.

V is TRBV11-1 and J is TRBJ1-1; perhaps TRBD1 as D (5 bases). Germline V gives CDR1 SGHAT, CDR2 FQDESV (reference sequence). CDR3 length equals 15 residues. The germline V and J ends were trimmed by 1 base and 11 bases, with 20 bases remaining between them. CDR3 region: CASSLGPSQQTEAFF. The CDR3 region has the DNA TGTGCCAGCAGCTTAGGACCCTCCCAACAGACAGAGGCTTTCTTT.

The chain has TRBV4-2 and TRBJ2-3; TRBD2 matches 9 bases. The V gene's germline CDR1 is LGHNA and CDR2 YNFKEQ. V trimming: 1 base; J trimming: 7 bases; junction bases outside the gene matches: 9. This CDR3 is built from 16 residues. The CDR3 region has the DNA TGTGCCAGCAGCCAAGCCCCGACTAGCGGTATAAATACGCAGTATTTT. This codes for CASSQAPTSGINTQYF.

The chain carries TRBV6-5 and TRBJ1-5; possible D gene TRBD1, 5 bases. Trimming removed 7 bases at V and 4 bases at J, with 11 bases between. This CDR3 spans 13 amino acids. Germline V lookup: CDR1 MNHEY, CDR2 SVGAGI. The CDR3 sequence: CASKLGGNQPQHF. CDR3 nucleotides: TGTGCCAGCAAACTTGGGGGGAATCAGCCCCAGCATTTT.

The table lists this clone with a count of one. The chain couples TRBV4-1 to TRBJ2-1; no clear D gene. The V and J ends lost 4 bases and 2 bases respectively, with 3 bases between them. Germline values: CDR1 MGHRA, CDR2 YSYEKL. The CDR3 has 12 amino acids. CDR3 in DNA: TGCGCCAGCAGCCCCGCCTACAATGAGCAGTTCTTC. It is translated as CASSPAYNEQFF.

As DNA, the CDR3 is TGTGCCAGCAGCATAGGGGGAAGCTCCTACGAGCAGTACTTC. It is translated as CASSIGGSSYEQYF. The chain has TRBV25-1 and TRBJ2-7; weak D call: TRBD1 (6 bases). The V gene lost 6 bases and the J gene lost 0 bases, with 12 bases spanning the gap. The CDR3 consists of 14 residues. Germline loops: CDR1 MGHDK, CDR2 SYGVNS.

This chain links TRBV6-5 with TRBJ2-1; TRBD2 aligns across 7 bases. The CDR3 consists of 15 residues. V was clipped by 6 bases and J by 3 bases; unmatched bases: 8. CDR1 and CDR2 (germline): MNHEY, SVGAGI. The DNA for the CDR3 is TGTGCCAGCAGCGTCGGGACTACGAACTACAATGAGCAGTTCTTC. Protein: CASSVGTTNYNEQFF.

The chain joins TRBV16 to TRBJ2-3; no reliable D call. CDR1 is KGHSY and CDR2 is FQNENV in the germline V gene. Between the trimmed V and J ends, which lost 4 bases and 3 bases, there was a span of 8 bases. The CDR3 covers 13 residues. CDR3 in amino acids: CASSLFPTDTQYF. Here the CDR3 DNA reads TGTGCCAGCAGCCTATTCCCGACAGATACGCAGTATTTT.

The DNA for the CDR3 is TGCGCCAGCAGCGCGACTGCGGGACTAGCGGGCGTCCTCAGCTCCTACAATGAGCAGTTCTTC. Amino acid sequence: CASSATAGLAGVLSSYNEQFF. The chain couples TRBV10-1 to TRBJ2-1, with 12 bases that match TRBD2. The CDR3 length is 21 residues. V gave up 6 bases and J gave up 0 bases; unmatched junction bases: 18. Germline-derived CDR1 and CDR2 are WNHNN and SYGVQD (reference sequence).

As DNA, the CDR3 is TGTGCCAGCAGTCCTCAGGCGGGAGAAACCTACGAGCAGTACTTC. It translates to CASSPQAGETYEQYF. This chain uses TRBV28 with TRBJ2-7; 7 bases map to TRBD2. The J segment lost 2 bases and the V segment lost 5 bases, leaving 9 bases of the junction unmatched. The CDR3 is made up of 15 amino acids. Germline values: CDR1 MDHEN, CDR2 SYDVKM.

The gene calls are TRBV4-3 and TRBJ1-1; no reliable D call. The germline V gene encodes CDR1 LGHNA and CDR2 YSLEER. The CDR3 runs 13 residues. The V end was cut by 0 bases, the J end by 7 bases, with 9 bases between. The CDR3 coding sequence is TGCGCCAGCAGCCAAGATCGCGGGTATGAAGCTTTCTTT. Amino acid sequence: CASSQDRGYEAFF.

The genes are TRBV6-5 and TRBJ2-7, with TRBD2 identical over 7 bases. J was trimmed by 9 bases and V by 2 bases; bases with no gene match: 16. CDR1 MNHEY and CDR2 SVGAGI come from the germline V gene. The CDR3 is 16 amino acids. Here the CDR3 DNA reads TGTGCCAGCAGTTACAGCTCGGGCGGGAGCATCCAAGGGCAGTACTTC. It translates to CASSYSSGGSIQGQYF.

V gene TRBV6-4 combines with J gene TRBJ2-2, with D possibly being TRBD2 (7 bases). Germline CDR1 MRHNA, CDR2 SNTAGT. The CDR3 contains 18 residues. The V gene lost 0 bases and the J gene lost 5 bases, with 19 bases spanning the gap. The CDR3 nucleotides are TGTGCCAGCAGTGACTCAGGGGGAAGCCTGGGAGGGACCGGGGAGCTGTTTTTT. It encodes CASSDSGGSLGGTGELFF.

This rearrangement joins TRBV4-3 to TRBJ2-7; perhaps TRBD1 as D (5 bases). The V and J ends lost 1 base and 0 bases respectively, with 13 bases between them. The CDR3 has 16 residues. The V gene's germline CDR1 is LGHNA and CDR2 YSLEER. This CDR3 is CASSQGYRPSSYEQYF. CDR3 bases: TGCGCCAGCAGCCAAGGGTACAGGCCGAGCTCCTACGAGCAGTACTTC.

The J gene is TRBJ1-5, the V gene TRBV18; TRBD1 aligns across 11 bases. Germline V gives CDR1 KGHSH, CDR2 LQKENI. The CDR3 spans 16 residues. With 4 bases clipped from V and 2 bases from J, the junction kept 4 bases outside the gene matches. The chain's CDR3 is CASSQTGQGGNQPQHF. CDR3 in DNA: TGTGCCAGCTCACAAACGGGACAGGGGGGCAATCAGCCCCAGCATTTT.

The CDR3 protein is CASSPRYSGNTIYF. The CDR3, as DNA: TGTGCCAGCAGTCCCCGCTACTCTGGAAACACCATATATTTT. This rearrangement joins TRBV28 to TRBJ1-3; D call uncertain. Trimming left V 5 bases short and J 0 bases short, with 8 bases between. The CDR3 has 14 residues. Germline CDR1 reads MDHEN; CDR2 reads SYDVKM.

The chain employs TRBV12-3 or TRBV12-4 and TRBJ2-7; tentative D call: TRBD1 (6 bases). This CDR3 has 13 residues. V was shortened by 5 bases and J by 1 base, with 9 bases between the two germline ends. The CDR3 is CASSKGGSYEQYF. DNA for the CDR3: TGTGCCAGCAGTAAAGGGGGATCCTACGAGCAGTACTTC.

The sample holds a few counts of this clone. The rearrangement uses TRBV28 and TRBJ1-2; TRBD1 matches 7 bases. V shed 6 bases, J shed 7 bases, and the junction held 5 bases outside the gene matches. Germline V lookup: CDR1 MDHEN, CDR2 SYDVKM. This CDR3 is built from 12 residues. This chain's CDR3 is CASRDGTVGYTF. The DNA for the CDR3 is TGTGCCAGCAGAGACGGGACAGTTGGCTACACCTTC.

The chain combines TRBV29-1 with TRBJ2-7, with 10 bases identical to TRBD2. The ends lost 6 bases at V and 2 bases at J; junction bases unmatched: 4. The CDR3 totals 13 residues. From germline, CDR1 is SQVTM and CDR2 ANQGSEA. The CDR3 loop is CSVTSGITYEQYF. The CDR3 DNA follows: TGCAGCGTAACTAGCGGGATAACCTACGAGCAGTACTTC.

This chain links TRBV18 with TRBJ2-3; TRBD2 might be the D (6 bases). The V and J ends lost 1 base and 0 bases respectively, with 14 bases between them. Germline V gene lookup returns CDR1 KGHSH and CDR2 LQKENI. This CDR3 is 17 amino acids long. The CDR3 DNA is TGTGCCAGCTCACCACGGATGCGCGGGGCTAGCACAGATACGCAGTATTTT. It translates to CASSPRMRGASTDTQYF.

The V call is TRBV5-4, the J call TRBJ2-2; D is unclear. Trimming took off 0 bases at V and 1 base at J, with 7 bases between the two ends. The CDR3 runs 15 residues. Germline values: CDR1 SGHNT, CDR2 YYREEE (reference sequence). CDR3 DNA: TGTGCCAGCAGCTTGGGGCAGGAGAACACCGGGGAGCTGTTTTTT. It is translated as CASSLGQENTGELFF.

This clone was picked up a small number of times. The rearrangement links TRBV28 to TRBJ2-1; 9 bases are a match to TRBD1. This CDR3 region has 12 residues. Germline V gives CDR1 MDHEN, CDR2 SYDVKM. V gave up 9 bases and J gave up 15 bases; unmatched junction bases: 12. In DNA, the CDR3 is TGTGCCAGTCAGGCGCCTCCGGGACAGGGGTTCTTC. It specifies CASQAPPGQGFF. Together with reference TRBV28 and TRBJ2-1, the CDR3 gives the full variable domain: DVKVTQSSRYLVKRTGEKVFLECVQDMDHENMFWYRQDPGLGLRLIYFSYDVKMKEKGDIPEGYSVSREKKERFSLILESASTNQTSMYLCASQAPPGQGFFGPGTRLTVL.

V usage is TRBV4-3 and J usage is TRBJ2-7; D remains ambiguous. Germline V gene data show CDR1 as LGHNA and CDR2 as YSLEER. Deletions cut 0 bases from V and 4 bases from J, with 10 bases between. The CDR3 runs to 14 residues. DNA for the CDR3: TGCGCCAGCAGCCAAGATACTTTCGGTTACGAGCAGTACTTC. Translating gives CASSQDTFGYEQYF.